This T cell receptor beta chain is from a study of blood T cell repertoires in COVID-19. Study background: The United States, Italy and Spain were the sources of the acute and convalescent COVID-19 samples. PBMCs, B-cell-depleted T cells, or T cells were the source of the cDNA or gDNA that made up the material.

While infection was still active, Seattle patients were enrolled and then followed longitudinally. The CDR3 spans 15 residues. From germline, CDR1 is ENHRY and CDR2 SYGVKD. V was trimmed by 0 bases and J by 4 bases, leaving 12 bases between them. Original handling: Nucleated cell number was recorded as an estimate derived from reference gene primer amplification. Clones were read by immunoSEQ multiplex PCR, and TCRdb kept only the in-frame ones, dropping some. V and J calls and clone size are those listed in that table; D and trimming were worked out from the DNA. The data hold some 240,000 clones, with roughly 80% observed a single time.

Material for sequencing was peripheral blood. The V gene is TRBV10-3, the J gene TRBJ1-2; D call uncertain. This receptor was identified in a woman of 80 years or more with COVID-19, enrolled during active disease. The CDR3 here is CAISESEGASYGYTF. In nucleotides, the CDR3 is TGTGCCATCAGTGAGTCAGAGGGCGCTAGCTATGGCTACACCTTC.